This T cell receptor (beta chain) derives from a study of blood T cell repertoires in COVID-19. In the study overall: In each case, the material was cDNA or gDNA derived from T cells, B-cell-depleted T cells, or PBMCs.

The CDR3 contains 14 residues. Trimming at V came to 6 bases and at J to 6 bases, leaving 7 bases not matched to a gene. Germline V gene lookup returns CDR1 WSHSY and CDR2 SAAADI. Under the authors' procedure: Reference gene primers were amplified, and this amplification served to estimate nucleated cell counts. Profiling relied on immunoSEQ multiplex PCR, and the TCRdb table lists in-frame clones only, not all of them. The D gene and trimming were derived from the DNA, and the V and J assignments and clone size from that table. The sample includes some 180,000 clones, around 83% seen only once; the top ten take 6.5% to 10%.

The clonotype originates from a woman aged 55-69 years with acute or convalescent COVID-19. Sequencing was carried out using peripheral blood. The chain employs TRBV10-2 and TRBJ1-1, with TRBD1 identical over 10 bases. CDR3 DNA sequence: TGCGCCAGCAGGACAGGGGGCAGGAGCGCTGAAGCTTTCTTT. Translation: CASRTGGRSAEAFF.